This is a list of T cell receptor beta chains from one sample in a study of cytomegalovirus exposure and HLA in healthy donors. The data were produced by immunoSEQ multiplex PCR, yet TCRdb's version contains in-frame clones alone and is incomplete. This table has some 120,000 clones, 55% to 65% appearing once. Source material: PBMCs. The receptor set was obtained from a woman in her twenties or thirties in good health and CMV-seronegative. CDR3s include the opening cysteine and the closing phenylalanine or tryptophan.

TRBV27	TRBJ1-1	CASSLGRDTEAFF
TRBV29-1	TRBJ1-4	CSVAGYNEKLFF
TRBV30	TRBJ2-7	CAWSVSGSEQYF
TRBV28	TRBJ2-7	CASSLYLGKAPYEQYF
TRBV27	TRBJ1-2	CASSNGAYGYTF
TRBV25-1	TRBJ2-2	CASSEDRDTGELFF
TRBV21-1	TRBJ1-5	CASSKRQKEDRTSFGNQPQHF
TRBV9	TRBJ2-3	CASSYSGSDTQYF
TRBV19	TRBJ1-5	CASNREGSISQPQHF
TRBV7-8	TRBJ2-1	CASSLDNWREVLLGGDEQFF
TRBV7-8	TRBJ1-2	CASSSAGAGGYTF
TRBV5-1	TRBJ1-1	CASSFGQLNTEAFF
TRBV14	TRBJ2-7	CASSPYDRNSYEQYF
TRBV5-6	TRBJ1-2	CASSLGGTERRRYGYTF
TRBV13	TRBJ2-2	CASRVTGNTGELFF
TRBV5-1	TRBJ2-7	CASSSSGTSGDEQYF
TRBV30	TRBJ2-7	CAWRRAGRYSYEQYF
TRBV27	TRBJ2-7	CASSSTSSYEQYF
TRBV7-2	TRBJ1-2	CASAALTVRFYGYTF
TRBV5-6	TRBJ2-7	CASSFSDYEQYF
TRBV29-1	TRBJ2-1	CSVAESIHEQFF
TRBV9	TRBJ2-5	CASSVAASGPQETQYF
TRBV19	TRBJ1-1	CASSIDIRHSMNTEAFF
TRBV4-1	TRBJ2-5	CASSQDDGWGRGPATQYF
TRBV19	TRBJ1-5	CASSPGTVQQPQHF
TRBV19	TRBJ2-1	CASRETGLNEQFF
TRBV27	TRBJ1-2	CASIPRAGVSRFNYGYTF